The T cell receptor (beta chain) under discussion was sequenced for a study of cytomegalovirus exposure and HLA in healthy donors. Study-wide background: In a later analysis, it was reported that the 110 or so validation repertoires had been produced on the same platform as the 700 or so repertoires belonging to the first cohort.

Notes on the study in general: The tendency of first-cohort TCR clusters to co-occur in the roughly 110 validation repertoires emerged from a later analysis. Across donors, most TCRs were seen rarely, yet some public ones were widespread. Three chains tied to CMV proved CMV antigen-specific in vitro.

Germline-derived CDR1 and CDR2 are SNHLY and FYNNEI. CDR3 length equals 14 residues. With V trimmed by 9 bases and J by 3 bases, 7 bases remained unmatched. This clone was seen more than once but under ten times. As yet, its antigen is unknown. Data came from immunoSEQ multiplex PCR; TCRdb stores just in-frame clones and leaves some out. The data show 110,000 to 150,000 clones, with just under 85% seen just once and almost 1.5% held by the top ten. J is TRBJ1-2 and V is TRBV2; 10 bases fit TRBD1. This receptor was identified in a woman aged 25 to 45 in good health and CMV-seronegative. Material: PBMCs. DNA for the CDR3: TGTGCCAGGAGACAGGGGGCAGGGGACTATGGCTACACCTTC. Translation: CARRQGAGDYGYTF.